These 15 T cell receptor beta chains were all obtained from the same sample, sequenced in a study of blood T cell repertoires in COVID-19. Generated by immunoSEQ multiplex PCR, the TCRdb table keeps only in-frame clones and is missing some. Among under 30,000 clones listed, more than 75% were seen once. The sample taken for sequencing was peripheral blood. All receptors come from a man aged 50-60 years with active COVID-19.

The chain has TRBV19 and TRBJ2-7; 8 positions agree with TRBD1. V trimming: 4 bases; J trimming: 0 bases; junction bases outside the gene matches: 8. The CDR3 consists of 16 residues. CDR1 and CDR2 from the germline V gene are LNHDA and SQIVND (reference sequence). The CDR3 reads CASSTSGTGFSYEQYF. The CDR3 DNA reads TGTGCCAGTAGTACTTCCGGGACAGGCTTCTCCTACGAGCAGTACTTC.

Only a few counts were recorded for this clone. The V and J genes are TRBV19 and TRBJ1-6; no firm D call. Trimming shortened V by 7 bases and J by 8 bases, and 12 bases separated the two germline ends. Germline CDR1 and CDR2: LNHDA and SQIVND (reference sequence). The CDR3 extends over 13 amino acids. The CDR3 protein is CASTFLGDSPLHF. CDR3 DNA sequence: TGTGCCAGTACGTTTTTGGGCGATTCACCCCTCCACTTT.

This chain connects TRBV2 to TRBJ1-2; D is uncertain. CDR3 length: 14 amino acids. Germline-derived CDR1 and CDR2 are SNHLY and FYNNEI. With 10 bases removed from V and 4 bases from J, the gap between germline ends came to 19 bases. CDR3 bases: TGTGCCACGGGAGGACCGATTTGGGGCTATGGCTACACCTTC. Translated: CATGGPIWGYGYTF. Based on the CDR3 plus reference TRBV2 and TRBJ1-2, the full variable domain is EPEVTQTPSHQVTQMGQEVILRCVPISNHLYFYWYRQILGQKVEFLVSFYNNEISEKSEIFDDQFSVERPDGSNFTLKIRSTKLEDSAMYFCATGGPIWGYGYTFGSGTRLTVV.

CDR3 nucleotides: TGTGCCAGCAGCGCTCCCCAGGGACAGGGGCTGAACACTGAAGCTTTCTTT. Translated, it gives CASSAPQGQGLNTEAFF. The J gene is TRBJ1-1, the V gene TRBV9, with 10 nucleotides matching TRBD1. V lost 3 bases to trimming and J lost 0 bases; unmatched junction nucleotides: 8. Germline CDR1 and CDR2: SGDLS and YYNGEE. CDR3 length: 17 residues.

A single count supports this clone. The chain employs TRBV19 and TRBJ2-3; D is undetermined. CDR1 is LNHDA, CDR2 SQIVND, per germline (reference sequence). V was trimmed by 4 bases and J by 5 bases, leaving 10 bases between them. The CDR3 extends over 13 amino acids. Here the CDR3 reads CASSTQEGDTQYF. The DNA for the CDR3 is TGTGCCAGTAGTACCCAGGAAGGAGATACGCAGTATTTT.

This chain uses TRBV7-9 with TRBJ1-6; 9 bases agree with TRBD1. V dropped 0 bases and J dropped 7; count of bases not matched to a gene: 1. Germline CDR1 reads SEHNR; CDR2 reads FQNEAQ (reference sequence). The length of the CDR3 is 15 residues. CDR3 in DNA: TGTGCCAGCAGCTTAGCAGGGACAGGGAATTCACCCCTCCACTTT. Its translation: CASSLAGTGNSPLHF.

The chain is built from TRBV7-2 and TRBJ2-3; D possibly corresponds to TRBD2 (5 bases). The germline gives CDR1 SGHTA, CDR2 FQGNSA. This CDR3 region has 17 residues. Trimming removed 5 bases at V and 4 bases at J, with 22 bases between. DNA of the CDR3: TGTGCCAGCAGCATACTAGTTTACAGTCCGGGCCCAGATACGCAGTATTTT. It translates to CASSILVYSPGPDTQYF.

This clone was seen only once. The chain has TRBV6-6 and TRBJ2-7, with D possibly being TRBD2 (6 bases). The CDR3 has 12 residues. The V gene's germline CDR1 is MNHNY and CDR2 SVGAGI (reference sequence). The V and J ends lost 4 bases and 7 bases respectively, with 11 bases between them. The CDR3 bases are TGTGCCAGCAGTTGGGAGGTTAGTGAGCAGTACGTC. This gives the protein CASSWEVSEQYV.

The chain combines TRBV5-4 with TRBJ2-1, with 8 positions matching TRBD2. Germline assignment: CDR1 SGHNT and CDR2 YYREEE (reference sequence). Germline trimming cut 2 bases from V and 0 bases from J; bases unmatched to any gene: 4. This CDR3 spans 16 amino acids. The CDR3 region is CASSFERGSSYNEQFF. DNA of the CDR3: TGTGCCAGCAGCTTTGAGCGGGGGAGCTCCTACAATGAGCAGTTCTTC.

The V gene is TRBV11-2, the J gene TRBJ1-1; D unclear. The CDR3 consists of 13 residues. Looked up from germline, CDR1 is SGHAT and CDR2 is FQNNGV. Trimming left V 3 bases short and J 1 base short, with 6 bases between. As DNA, the CDR3 is TGTGCCAGCAGCTTTCGGGGGAACACTGAAGCTTTCTTT. Encoded protein: CASSFRGNTEAFF.

The V call is TRBV18, the J call TRBJ1-5; the match to TRBD1 covers 10 bases. After removal of 3 bases from V and 6 bases from J, the junction contained 8 bases not matched to a gene. Per the germline V gene, CDR1 is KGHSH and CDR2 is LQKENI. The CDR3 runs to 16 residues. The CDR3 spells CASSPTETGGFQPQHF. The CDR3 nucleotides are TGTGCCAGCTCACCTACCGAGACAGGGGGCTTTCAGCCCCAGCATTTT.

This clone was seen only a few times. The rearrangement uses TRBV27 and TRBJ1-2; 8 bases match TRBD1. Looked up from germline, CDR1 is MNHEY and CDR2 is SMNVEV (reference sequence). V gave up 1 base and J gave up 7 bases; unmatched junction bases: 5. The CDR3 is 14 amino acids. CDR3 nucleotide sequence: TGTGCCAGCAGTTTATTCCCGGGACAGGCTGGCTACACCTTC. As protein: CASSLFPGQAGYTF.

This clone was recorded a few times. The CDR3 reads CAWSVQGDQPQHF. In nucleotides, the CDR3 is TGTGCCTGGAGTGTTCAGGGGGACCAGCCCCAGCATTTT. This chain joins TRBV30 and TRBJ1-5; 7 bases are shared with TRBD1. CDR1 GTSNPN and CDR2 SVGIG come from the germline V gene (reference sequence). The CDR3 contains 13 residues. With 0 bases clipped from V and 7 bases from J, the junction kept 3 bases outside the gene matches.

The chain joins TRBV19 to TRBJ2-7; 7 bases fit TRBD2. Trimming took 10 bases from V and 0 from J; bases not matched to a gene: 9. Germline CDR1 and CDR2: LNHDA and SQIVND (reference sequence). This CDR3 contains 14 residues. CDR3 sequence reads: CATAQAGSSYEQYF. Written as DNA, the CDR3 is TGTGCCACCGCTCAAGCGGGGAGCTCCTACGAGCAGTACTTC.

The CDR3 DNA is TGCGCCAGCAGCCAAGGACAGGGGGATCGAGAGACCCAGTACTTC. This codes for CASSQGQGDRETQYF. The chain joins TRBV4-3 to TRBJ2-5, with 9 bases fitting TRBD1. This CDR3 contains 15 residues. Germline CDR1 LGHNA, CDR2 YSLEER. The V gene end was trimmed by 1 base and the J gene end by 4 bases; junction bases not matched to a gene: 4.